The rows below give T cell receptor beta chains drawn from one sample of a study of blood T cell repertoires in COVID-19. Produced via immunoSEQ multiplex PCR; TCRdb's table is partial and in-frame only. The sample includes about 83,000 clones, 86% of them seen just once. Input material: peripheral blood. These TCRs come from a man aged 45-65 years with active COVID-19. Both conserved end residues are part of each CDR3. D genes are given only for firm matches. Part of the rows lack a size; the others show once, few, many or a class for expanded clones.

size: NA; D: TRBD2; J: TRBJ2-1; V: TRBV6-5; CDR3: CASRTSSGGYHEQFF; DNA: TGTGCCAGCAGAACCTCTAGCGGGGGGTACCATGAGCAGTTCTTC
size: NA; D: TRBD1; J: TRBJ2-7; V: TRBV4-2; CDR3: CASSQDTRGPYEQYF; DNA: TGTGCCAGCAGCCAAGATACGAGGGGGCCCTACGAGCAGTACTTC
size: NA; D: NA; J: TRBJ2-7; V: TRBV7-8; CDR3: CASSLRQGPTYEQYF; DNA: TGTGCCAGCAGCTTACGTCAGGGGCCCACCTACGAGCAGTACTTC
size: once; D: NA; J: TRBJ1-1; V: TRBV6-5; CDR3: CASRRDTTEAFF; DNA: TGTGCCAGCAGAAGGGACACTACTGAAGCTTTCTTT
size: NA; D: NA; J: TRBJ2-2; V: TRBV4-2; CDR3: CASSQDGQSNTGELFF; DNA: TGTGCCAGCAGCCAAGATGGACAGTCGAACACCGGGGAGCTGTTTTTT
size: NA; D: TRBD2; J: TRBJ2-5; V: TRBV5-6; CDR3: CASCHVRGSGGQETQYF; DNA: TGTGCCAGCTGCCATGTTCGAGGTAGCGGGGGACAAGAGACCCAGTACTTC
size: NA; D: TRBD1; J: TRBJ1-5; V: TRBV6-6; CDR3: CASSPRGQGSNQPQHF; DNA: TGTGCCAGCAGTCCCCGGGGACAGGGTAGCAATCAGCCCCAGCATTTT
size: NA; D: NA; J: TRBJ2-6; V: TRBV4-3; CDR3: CASSQKGGAGANVLTF; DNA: TGCGCCAGCAGCCAAAAGGGAGGAGCTGGGGCCAACGTCCTGACTTTC
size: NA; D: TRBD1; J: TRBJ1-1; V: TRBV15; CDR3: CATSSDRVNTEAFF; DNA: TGTGCCACCAGCAGCGACAGGGTGAACACTGAAGCTTTCTTT
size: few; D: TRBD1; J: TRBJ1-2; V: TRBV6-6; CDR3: CASSYSGGTGTYGYTF; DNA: TGTGCCAGCAGTTACTCCGGAGGGACAGGGACCTATGGCTACACCTTC
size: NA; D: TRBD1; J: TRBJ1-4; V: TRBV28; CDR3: CASSGRQGASEKLFF; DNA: TGTGCCAGCAGTGGACGACAGGGGGCGAGTGAAAAACTGTTTTTT
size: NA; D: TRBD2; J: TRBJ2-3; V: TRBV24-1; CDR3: CATSDSLRLAGGATDTQYF; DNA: TGTGCCACCAGTGATTCCCTTCGACTAGCGGGGGGCGCCACAGATACGCAGTATTTT
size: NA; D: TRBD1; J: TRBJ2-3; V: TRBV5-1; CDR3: CASSLFRPGGRGDTQYF; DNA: TGCGCCAGCAGCTTGTTTCGGCCAGGGGGAAGGGGAGATACGCAGTATTTT
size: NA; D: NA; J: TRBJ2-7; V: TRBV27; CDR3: CASSPTSGWYEQYF; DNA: TGTGCCAGCAGTCCTACGAGCGGTTGGTACGAGCAGTACTTC
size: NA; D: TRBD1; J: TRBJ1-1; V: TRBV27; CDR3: CASSLRGGGTEAFF; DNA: TGTGCCAGCAGTTTAAGAGGGGGCGGCACTGAAGCTTTCTTT
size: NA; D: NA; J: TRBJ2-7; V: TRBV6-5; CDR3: CASKGMGAGYEQYF; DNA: TGTGCCAGCAAGGGCATGGGGGCGGGTTACGAGCAGTACTTC
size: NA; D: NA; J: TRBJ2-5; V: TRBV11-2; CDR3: CASSWGTSYQETQYF; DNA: TGTGCCAGCAGCTGGGGGACATCGTACCAAGAGACCCAGTACTTC
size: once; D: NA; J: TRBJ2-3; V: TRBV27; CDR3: CASSYGADTQYF; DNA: TGTGCCAGCAGTTACGGGGCAGATACGCAGTATTTT
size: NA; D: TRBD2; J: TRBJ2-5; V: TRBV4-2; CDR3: CASSSRETSGQETQYF; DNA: TGTGCCAGCAGCTCGAGGGAGACTAGCGGCCAAGAGACCCAGTACTTC
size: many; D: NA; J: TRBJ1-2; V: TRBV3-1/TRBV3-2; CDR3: CASSQVGDGYTF; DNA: TGTGCCAGCAGCCAAGTAGGAGATGGCTACACCTTC
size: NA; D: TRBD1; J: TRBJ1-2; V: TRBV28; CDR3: CASSGQGSPNYGYTF; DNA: TGTGCCAGCAGTGGACAGGGGTCCCCTAACTATGGCTACACCTTC
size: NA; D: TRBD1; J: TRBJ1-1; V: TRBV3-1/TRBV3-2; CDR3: CASSHTLEGATEAFF; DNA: TGTGCCAGCAGCCATACCCTGGAGGGGGCCACTGAAGCTTTCTTT
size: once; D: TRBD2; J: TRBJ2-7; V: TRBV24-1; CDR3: CATAIGSGGIYEQYF; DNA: TGTGCCACCGCTATCGGCTCGGGGGGGATCTACGAGCAGTACTTC
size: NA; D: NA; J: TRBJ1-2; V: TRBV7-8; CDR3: CASSLALNYGYTF; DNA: TGTGCCAGCAGCTTAGCCCTTAACTATGGCTACACCTTC
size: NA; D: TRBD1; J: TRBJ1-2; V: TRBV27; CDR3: CASSLVQGAGKNGYTF; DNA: TGTGCCAGCAGTTTAGTGCAGGGGGCTGGAAAAAATGGCTACACCTTC
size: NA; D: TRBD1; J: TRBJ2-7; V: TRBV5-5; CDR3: CASSQTGGEQYF; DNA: TGTGCCAGCAGCCAGACAGGGGGCGAGCAGTACTTC
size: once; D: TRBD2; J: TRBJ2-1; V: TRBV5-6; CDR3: CASSLEVGLAGNEQFF; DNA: TGTGCCAGCAGCTTGGAAGTCGGACTAGCGGGAAATGAGCAGTTCTTC
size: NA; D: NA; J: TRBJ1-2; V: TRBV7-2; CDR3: CASSLDTDGGYTF; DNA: TGTGCCAGCAGCTTAGATACCGACGGGGGCTACACCTTC
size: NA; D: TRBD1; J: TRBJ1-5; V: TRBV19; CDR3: CASSFGTGVLNQPQHF; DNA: TGTGCCAGTAGTTTTGGGACAGGGGTACTGAATCAGCCCCAGCATTTT
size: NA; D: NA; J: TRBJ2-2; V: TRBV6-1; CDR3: CASSRAGRNTGELFF; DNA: TGTGCCAGCAGTAGGGCGGGGCGTAACACCGGGGAGCTGTTTTTT
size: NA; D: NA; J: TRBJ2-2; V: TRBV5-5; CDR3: CASSRSQGWELFF; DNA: TGTGCCAGCAGCCGAAGCCAGGGCTGGGAGCTGTTTTTT
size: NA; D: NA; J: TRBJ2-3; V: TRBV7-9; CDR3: CASRPIWATDTQYF; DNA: TGTGCCAGCAGGCCGATTTGGGCCACAGATACGCAGTATTTT
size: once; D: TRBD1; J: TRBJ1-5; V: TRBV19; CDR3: CASSRQGSNQPQHF; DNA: TGTGCCAGTTCCAGACAGGGGAGCAATCAGCCCCAGCATTTT
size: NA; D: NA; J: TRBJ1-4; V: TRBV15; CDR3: CATSSQQGSNEKLFF; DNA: TGTGCCACCAGCAGCCAACAGGGTTCTAATGAAAAACTGTTTTTT
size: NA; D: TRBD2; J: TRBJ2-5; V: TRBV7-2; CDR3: CASSLAGGKETQYF; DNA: TGTGCCAGCAGCTTAGCGGGGGGGAAGGAGACCCAGTACTTC
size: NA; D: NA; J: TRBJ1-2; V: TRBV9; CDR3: CANSVGDRGKRYTF; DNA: TGTGCCAACAGCGTAGGTGATCGGGGGAAGCGCTACACCTTC
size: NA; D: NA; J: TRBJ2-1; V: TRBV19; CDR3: CASSLLADEQFF; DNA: TGTGCCAGTAGCCTTTTAGCGGATGAGCAGTTCTTC